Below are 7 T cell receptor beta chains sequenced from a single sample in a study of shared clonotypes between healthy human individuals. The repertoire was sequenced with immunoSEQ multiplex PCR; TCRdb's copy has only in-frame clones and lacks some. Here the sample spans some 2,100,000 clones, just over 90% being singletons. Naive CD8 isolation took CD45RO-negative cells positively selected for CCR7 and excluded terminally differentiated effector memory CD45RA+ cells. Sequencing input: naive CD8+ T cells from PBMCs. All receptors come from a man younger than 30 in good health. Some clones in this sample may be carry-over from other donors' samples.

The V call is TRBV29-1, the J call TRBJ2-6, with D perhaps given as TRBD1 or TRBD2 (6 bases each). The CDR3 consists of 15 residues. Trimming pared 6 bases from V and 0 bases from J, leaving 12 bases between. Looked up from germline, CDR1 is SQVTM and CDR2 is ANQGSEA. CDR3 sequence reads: CSVGGLSSGANVLTF. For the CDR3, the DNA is TGCAGCGTAGGGGGGCTGAGCTCTGGGGCCAACGTCCTGACTTTC.

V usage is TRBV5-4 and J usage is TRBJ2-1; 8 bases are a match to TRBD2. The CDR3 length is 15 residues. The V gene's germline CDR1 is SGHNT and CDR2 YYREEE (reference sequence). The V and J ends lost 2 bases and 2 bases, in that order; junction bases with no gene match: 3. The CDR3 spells CASSFVGLAYNEQFF. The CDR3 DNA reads TGTGCCAGCAGCTTCGTGGGACTAGCCTACAATGAGCAGTTCTTC.

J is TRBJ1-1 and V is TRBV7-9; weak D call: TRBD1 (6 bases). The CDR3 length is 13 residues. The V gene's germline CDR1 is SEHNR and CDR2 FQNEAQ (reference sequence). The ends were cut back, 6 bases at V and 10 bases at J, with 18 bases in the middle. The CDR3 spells CASRPSQGWVAFF. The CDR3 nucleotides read TGTGCCAGCAGACCCTCACAGGGTTGGGTAGCTTTCTTT.

The CDR3, as DNA: TGTGCCAGCAGCCATAATCTCCAGAGCGGGTACGGGAGCTACGAGCAGTACTTC. Translated, it gives CASSHNLQSGYGSYEQYF. This sequence joins TRBV4-2 and TRBJ2-7; maybe TRBD2 (6 bases). CDR1 and CDR2 (germline): LGHNA, YNFKEQ. Trimming pared 3 bases from V and 3 bases from J, leaving 24 bases between. CDR3 length: 18 amino acids.

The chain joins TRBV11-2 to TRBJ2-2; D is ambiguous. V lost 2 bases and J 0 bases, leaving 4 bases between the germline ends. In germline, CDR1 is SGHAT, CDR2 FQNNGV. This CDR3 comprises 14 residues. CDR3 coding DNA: TGTGCCAGCAGCTTATGGGCGAACACCGGGGAGCTGTTTTTT. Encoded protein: CASSLWANTGELFF.

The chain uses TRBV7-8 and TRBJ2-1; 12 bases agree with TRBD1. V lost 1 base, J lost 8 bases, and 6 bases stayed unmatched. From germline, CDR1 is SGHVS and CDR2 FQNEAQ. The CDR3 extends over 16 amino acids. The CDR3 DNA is TGTGCCAGCAGCTTAGTTGGGACAGGGGGCGGCGATGAGCAGTTCTTC. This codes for CASSLVGTGGGDEQFF.

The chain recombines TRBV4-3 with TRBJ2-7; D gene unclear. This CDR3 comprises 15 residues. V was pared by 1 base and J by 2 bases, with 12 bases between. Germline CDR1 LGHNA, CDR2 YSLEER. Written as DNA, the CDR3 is TGCGCCAGCAGCCAAGGATTCCCAACCACCTACGAGCAGTACTTC. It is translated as CASSQGFPTTYEQYF.